The rows below give T cell receptor beta chains drawn from one sample of a study of cytomegalovirus exposure and HLA in healthy donors. Profiled with immunoSEQ multiplex PCR; TCRdb holds only in-frame clones, not every one. The sample table includes about 150,000 clones. Sequencing was carried out using PBMCs. These receptor sequences come from a man aged 25-45 years in good health and CMV-seronegative. CDR3s include the opening cysteine and the closing phenylalanine or tryptophan. The D gene is left open where the match is weak.

>TRBV5-1|15|NA|TRBJ1-6
CASSDGHLGNSPLHF
TGCGCCAGCAGCGACGGACATCTCGGGAATTCACCCCTCCACTTT
>TRBV20-1|11|NA|TRBJ2-1
CSARRLSGQFF
TGCAGTGCTAGACGACTCTCGGGGCAGTTCTTC
>TRBV6-6|14|NA|TRBJ1-2
CASNVQGILYGYTF
TGTGCCAGCAATGTACAGGGAATCCTCTATGGCTACACCTTC
>TRBV28|13|NA|TRBJ1-2
CASNPTGNYGYTF
TGTGCCAGCAACCCCACAGGGAACTATGGCTACACCTTC
>TRBV5-1|15|TRBD1|TRBJ2-1
CASSLGGTGGEGRLF
TGCGCCAGCAGCTTGGGCGGGACAGGGGGCGAGGGGAGGCTCTTC
>TRBV5-1|13|NA|TRBJ2-1
CASSLRELREQFF
TGCGCCAGCAGCTTGAGGGAGTTAAGAGAGCAGTTCTTC
>TRBV6-1|15|NA|TRBJ2-7
CASSEGGDSSYEQYF
TGTGCCAGCAGTGAAGGCGGGGACTCTAGCTACGAGCAGTACTTC
>TRBV11-3|15|NA|TRBJ2-3
CASSLDRGNTDTQYF
TGTGCCAGCAGCTTAGATAGGGGCAACACAGATACGCAGTATTTT
>TRBV7-9|16|TRBD1|TRBJ2-1
CASSSVGQRGYNEQFF
TGTGCCAGCAGCTCCGTGGGACAGAGGGGATACAATGAGCAGTTCTTC
>TRBV27|18|TRBD1|TRBJ2-3
CASSSIQIDRGRADTQYF
TGTGCCAGCAGTTCCATTCAAATTGACAGGGGGCGCGCAGATACGCAGTATTTT
>TRBV15|19|TRBD2|TRBJ2-1
CATSRGGTSGSSVDNEQFF
TGTGCCACCAGCAGAGGCGGGACTAGCGGGAGCAGTGTGGACAATGAGCAGTTCTTC
>TRBV27|11|NA|TRBJ2-1
CASQGWTGRFF
TGTGCCAGCCAGGGGTGGACGGGGCGGTTCTTC
>TRBV5-1|17|TRBD1|TRBJ2-1
CASSSSRGFTLDNEQFF
TGCGCCAGCAGTTCTTCCAGGGGGTTTACCCTGGACAATGAGCAGTTCTTC
>TRBV25-1|12|NA|TRBJ1-1
CASADGGTEAFF
TGTGCCAGTGCCGACGGCGGGACTGAAGCTTTCTTT
>TRBV7-2|17|NA|TRBJ1-5
CASSLARGGPSNQPQHF
TGTGCCAGCAGCTTAGCGAGGGGGGGGCCTAGCAATCAGCCCCAGCATTTT
>TRBV5-1|14|TRBD1|TRBJ2-7
CASSGGQGFDEQYF
TGCGCCAGCAGCGGGGGACAGGGGTTCGACGAGCAGTACTTC
>TRBV29-1|14|TRBD1|TRBJ1-1
CSVVPTGGYTEAFF
TGCAGCGTCGTCCCTACAGGGGGATACACTGAAGCTTTCTTT
>TRBV30|17|NA|TRBJ2-7
CAWSGQRELSCTDEQYF
TGTGCCTGGAGTGGACAGCGAGAGCTCAGTTGTACGGACGAGCAGTACTTC
>TRBV11-2|13|NA|TRBJ1-5
CASSSGWRQPQHF
TGTGCCAGCAGCTCCGGGTGGCGGCAGCCCCAGCATTTT
>TRBV5-1|16|TRBD1|TRBJ2-7
CASSSRTGLGNYEQYF
TGCGCCAGCAGCTCCCGGACAGGCCTTGGGAATTACGAGCAGTACTTC
>TRBV28|18|TRBD2|TRBJ2-5
CASSLSLVASGLHETQYF
TGTGCCAGCAGTTTATCCCTAGTGGCTAGCGGCCTTCACGAGACCCAGTACTTC
>TRBV7-2|12|NA|TRBJ2-1
CASSLYQREQFF
TGTGCCAGCAGCTTATATCAGAGGGAGCAGTTCTTC
>TRBV19|15|TRBD1|TRBJ1-4
CASSILRQGVEKLFF
TGTGCCAGTAGTATCCTCCGACAGGGCGTTGAAAAACTGTTTTTT
>TRBV5-4|14|NA|TRBJ1-1
CASSLGHGRDEAFF
TGTGCCAGCAGCTTGGGACATGGACGGGATGAAGCTTTCTTT
>TRBV10-3|16|NA|TRBJ2-7
CAISESGGAGTHEQYF
TGTGCCATCAGTGAGTCAGGTGGGGCGGGAACCCACGAGCAGTACTTC
>TRBV2|14|NA|TRBJ2-2
CASTSGVDTGELFF
TGTGCCAGCACTTCGGGGGTGGACACCGGGGAGCTGTTTTTT
>TRBV27|15|TRBD2|TRBJ2-1
CASRGTSGTYNEQFF
TGTGCCAGCCGAGGGACTAGCGGAACCTACAATGAGCAGTTCTTC
>TRBV6-5|13|NA|TRBJ1-1
CASGEPVNTEAFF
TGTGCCAGCGGGGAGCCTGTGAACACTGAAGCTTTCTTT
>TRBV9|13|NA|TRBJ2-5
CASSVTPGETQYF
TGTGCCAGCAGCGTAACCCCCGGGGAGACCCAGTACTTC
>TRBV2|15|NA|TRBJ2-1
CASSEYQGSYNEQFF
TGTGCCAGCAGTGAATATCAGGGGTCTTACAATGAGCAGTTCTTC
>TRBV7-2|14|TRBD2|TRBJ2-3
CASSSGLATDTQYF
TGTGCCAGCAGCTCGGGACTAGCAACAGATACGCAGTATTTT
>TRBV18|16|TRBD1|TRBJ2-1
CASSHGQGRIGNEQFF
TGTGCCAGCTCACACGGACAGGGGCGCATAGGGAATGAGCAGTTCTTC
>TRBV4-1|17|TRBD2|TRBJ2-5
CASSQGGGRGYQETQYF
TGCGCCAGCAGCCAAGGGGGCGGGAGAGGGTACCAAGAGACCCAGTACTTC
>TRBV29-1|14|TRBD2|TRBJ2-3
CSALTSGSPDTQYF
TGCAGCGCCTTGACTAGCGGGAGCCCAGATACGCAGTATTTT
>TRBV7-2|14|TRBD1|TRBJ1-2
CASSLGQGSRGYTF
TGTGCCAGCAGCTTGGGACAGGGTTCGCGTGGCTACACCTTC
>TRBV29-1|13|TRBD2|TRBJ2-1
CSLSSPLAGEQFF
TGCAGCCTCTCCTCCCCTCTAGCGGGGGAGCAGTTCTTC
>TRBV9|16|NA|TRBJ2-7
CASSGLSPGHEYEQYF
TGTGCCAGCAGCGGGTTGAGTCCGGGACATGAGTACGAGCAGTACTTC
>TRBV5-1|15|TRBD1|TRBJ1-2
CASSLDPTGTAGYTF
TGCGCCAGCAGCTTGGACCCGACCGGGACAGCTGGCTACACCTTC
>TRBV27|17|TRBD2|TRBJ2-3
CASSLALTSVSTDTQYF
TGTGCCAGCAGTTTGGCCCTCACTAGCGTCAGCACAGATACGCAGTATTTT
>TRBV6-5|12|TRBD1|TRBJ2-5
CASRTGKETQYF
TGTGCCAGCAGGACAGGGAAGGAGACCCAGTACTTC
>TRBV2|14|NA|TRBJ2-1
CASSSGPLYNEQFF
TGTGCCAGCAGTAGCGGACCTCTTTACAATGAGCAGTTCTTC
>TRBV10-3|14|TRBD1|TRBJ1-1
CAISEQGANTEAFF
TGTGCCATCAGTGAACAGGGGGCGAACACTGAAGCTTTCTTT
>TRBV5-1|13|TRBD2|TRBJ2-5
CASSSSGRETQYF
TGCGCCAGCAGCTCTAGCGGGAGAGAGACCCAGTACTTC
>TRBV27|13|TRBD2|TRBJ2-2
CAIRTRPTGELFF
TGTGCCATCAGGACTAGGCCCACCGGGGAGCTGTTTTTT
>TRBV5-4|16|TRBD2|TRBJ2-1
CASSFFGGSSYNEQFF
TGTGCCAGCAGCTTTTTCGGCGGGAGCTCCTACAATGAGCAGTTCTTC
>TRBV7-2|12|NA|TRBJ1-1
CASSLRVAEAFF
TGTGCCAGCAGCCTCAGGGTCGCTGAAGCTTTCTTT
>TRBV7-2|14|NA|TRBJ2-2
CASSLQSDSGELFF
TGTGCCAGCAGCTTGCAATCGGACAGCGGGGAGCTGTTTTTT
>TRBV6-6|13|NA|TRBJ2-5
CASSYPPQETQYF
TGTGCCAGCAGTTACCCCCCACAAGAGACCCAGTACTTC